This is a list of T cell receptor beta chains from one sample in a study of blood T cell repertoires in COVID-19. TCRdb keeps only in-frame clones here, not all; method: immunoSEQ multiplex PCR. The table has 470,000 or so clones, around nine tenths seen once. Sequenced: peripheral blood. The source of these receptors is a young woman with acute or convalescent COVID-19. Each CDR3 is given with its conserved first and last residue. The order of the fields is clone size, V gene, D gene, J gene, CDR3 protein, CDR3 DNA. A D gene is named only where the DNA matches it firmly. Only some rows state a clone size, as once, few, many or a class for expanded clones.

-	TRBV10-2	TRBD2	TRBJ2-1	CASSERGGAYNEQFF	TGCGCCAGCAGTGAGCGGGGGGGGGCCTACAATGAGCAGTTCTTC
-	TRBV28	TRBD1	TRBJ2-3	CASRGQGTSDTQYF	TGTGCCAGCAGAGGACAGGGAACATCAGATACGCAGTATTTT
-	TRBV9	TRBD1	TRBJ1-6	CASSVDRVNSPLHF	TGTGCCAGCAGCGTCGACAGGGTAAATTCACCCCTCCACTTT
-	TRBV5-5	-	TRBJ2-3	CASSSEGASTDTQYF	TGTGCCAGCAGCTCTGAGGGTGCTAGCACAGATACGCAGTATTTT
-	TRBV5-1	TRBD2	TRBJ2-5	CASSLNLAGGQETQYF	TGCGCCAGCAGCTTGAACCTAGCGGGGGGACAAGAGACCCAGTACTTC
-	TRBV5-6	TRBD2	TRBJ2-3	CASSLVVSGGPRAQYF	TGTGCCAGCAGCTTGGTCGTTAGCGGGGGGCCGAGGGCGCAGTATTTT
-	TRBV20-1	-	TRBJ2-2	CSATSTGELFF	TGCAGTGCTACTAGTACCGGGGAGCTGTTTTTT
-	TRBV6-1	-	TRBJ1-1	CASSEARAVAAFF	TGTGCCAGCAGTGAAGCGCGGGCAGTTGCAGCTTTCTTT
-	TRBV30	TRBD1	TRBJ2-3	CAWTGGGQGADTQYF	TGTGCCTGGACTGGGGGGGGACAGGGGGCCGATACGCAGTATTTT
-	TRBV7-3	-	TRBJ2-3	CASSLTHRTEASTDTQYF	TGTGCCAGCAGCTTAACCCACCGGACAGAGGCTAGCACAGATACGCAGTATTTT
-	TRBV7-2	-	TRBJ1-1	CASSSGPRLNTEAFF	TGTGCCAGCAGCTCAGGTCCCCGTTTGAACACTGAAGCTTTCTTT
-	TRBV11-2	TRBD1	TRBJ1-4	CASSPTGTGGRANEKLFF	TGTGCCAGCAGCCCGACCGGGACAGGGGGCAGGGCTAATGAAAAACTGTTTTTT
-	TRBV4-1	TRBD2	TRBJ2-7	CASSHPGLAGGQYF	TGCGCCAGCAGCCACCCGGGACTAGCGGGGGGGCAGTACTTC
-	TRBV4-1	-	TRBJ2-4	CASSQLGGGAYIQYF	TGCGCCAGCAGCCAATTAGGAGGGGGGGCGTACATTCAGTACTTC
-	TRBV7-8	TRBD2	TRBJ2-1	CASSLGAATSGGATDEQFF	TGTGCCAGCAGCTTAGGAGCGGCGACTAGCGGGGGGGCCACGGATGAGCAGTTCTTC
-	TRBV27	TRBD1	TRBJ1-5	CASSHGQGLQPQHF	TGTGCCAGCAGTCACGGACAGGGCCTTCAGCCCCAGCATTTT
-	TRBV10-2	-	TRBJ1-2	CATGDRPVERRYGYTF	TGCGCCACCGGAGACAGACCGGTAGAAAGGCGCTATGGCTACACCTTC
-	TRBV6-2/TRBV6-3	-	TRBJ1-5	CASSSGEVDNQPQHF	TGTGCCAGCAGTTCCGGGGAGGTGGACAATCAGCCCCAGCATTTT
-	TRBV21-1	-	TRBJ2-7	CASTRFEYYEQYF	TGTGCCAGCACCAGATTTGAATACTACGAGCAGTACTTC
once	TRBV7-3	TRBD1	TRBJ2-7	CASSPIGGYEQYF	TGTGCCAGCAGCCCTATAGGGGGCTATGAGCAGTACTTC
-	TRBV12-5	-	TRBJ2-5	CASGLVLGQIQETQYF	TGTGCTAGTGGTTTGGTACTAGGACAGATACAAGAGACCCAGTACTTC
-	TRBV7-9	-	TRBJ2-6	CASSLGGVPSGANVLTF	TGTGCCAGCAGCTTAGGGGGGGTTCCCTCTGGGGCCAACGTCCTGACTTTC
-	TRBV5-4	TRBD2	TRBJ2-3	CASSLMLAGGTDTQYF	TGTGCCAGCAGCTTAATGCTAGCGGGGGGCACAGATACGCAGTATTTT
-	TRBV7-2	TRBD1	TRBJ1-6	CASSPRQGLPLHF	TGTGCCAGCAGCCCACGACAGGGTCTACCCCTCCACTTT
-	TRBV3-1/TRBV3-2	-	TRBJ2-5	CASSQGSETQYF	TGTGCCAGCAGCCAAGGGAGTGAGACCCAGTACTTC
-	TRBV10-3	TRBD2	TRBJ2-1	CAISETTSGGAGEQFF	TGTGCCATCAGTGAGACGACTAGCGGGGGGGCCGGTGAGCAGTTCTTC
once	TRBV12-3/TRBV12-4	-	TRBJ1-5	CASARSSGQPQHF	TGTGCCAGCGCGAGGAGTTCGGGTCAGCCCCAGCATTTT
few	TRBV2	-	TRBJ1-6	CASSKQGPYNSPLHF	TGTGCCAGCAGTAAACAGGGACCTTATAATTCACCCCTCCACTTT
-	TRBV2	-	TRBJ2-7	CASSDPTAPQYF	TGTGCCAGCAGTGACCCGACAGCACCGCAGTACTTC
-	TRBV6-5	-	TRBJ1-2	CASTQGLTGYTF	TGTGCCAGCACCCAGGGTTTGACTGGCTACACCTTC
-	TRBV18	-	TRBJ1-5	CASSPTPIQSSSQPQHF	TGTGCCAGCTCACCAACCCCTATACAGAGCTCATCGCAGCCCCAGCATTTT
-	TRBV7-7	TRBD1	TRBJ1-3	CASSPGGQGLGNTIYF	TGTGCCAGCAGCCCCGGGGGACAGGGGCTTGGAAACACCATATATTTT
-	TRBV5-1	-	TRBJ2-5	CASIADLGETQYF	TGCGCCAGCATAGCGGATCTGGGAGAGACCCAGTACTTC
-	TRBV19	TRBD2	TRBJ2-1	CLTLAGVNNEQFF	TGCCTGACACTAGCGGGAGTCAACAATGAGCAGTTCTTC
-	TRBV3-1/TRBV3-2	TRBD1	TRBJ1-2	CASTETGDYGYTF	TGTGCCAGCACCGAAACAGGGGACTATGGCTACACCTTC
-	TRBV5-4	-	TRBJ1-5	CASSPGREENRDNQPQHF	TGTGCCAGCAGCCCCGGGCGGGAGGAAAACAGGGATAATCAGCCCCAGCATTTT
-	TRBV2	TRBD2	TRBJ2-4	CASRLLAGGAKNIQYF	TGTGCCAGCAGATTACTAGCGGGGGGGGCCAAAAACATTCAGTACTTC
-	TRBV27	-	TRBJ2-7	CASRNENRPYEQYF	TGTGCCAGCAGGAATGAGAACAGGCCCTACGAGCAGTACTTC
-	TRBV4-1	-	TRBJ1-2	CASSQDVGGVRGYGYTF	TGCGCCAGCAGCCAAGATGTCGGGGGGGTGAGGGGCTATGGCTACACCTTC
-	TRBV7-6	TRBD1	TRBJ2-3	CASSQGVGTDTQYF	TGTGCCAGCAGCCAGGGGGTTGGCACAGATACGCAGTATTTT
-	TRBV15	-	TRBJ2-2	CATSKSPGELFF	TGTGCCACCAGCAAGAGTCCCGGGGAGCTGTTTTTT
-	TRBV5-1	TRBD2	TRBJ2-3	CASSLDLAGGPSDTQYF	TGCGCCAGCAGCTTGGACCTAGCGGGGGGGCCTTCCGATACGCAGTATTTT
once	TRBV27	-	TRBJ1-1	CASSLSGQGQNTEAFF	TGTGCCAGCAGTTTATCCGGACAAGGACAGAACACTGAAGCTTTCTTT
-	TRBV5-1	-	TRBJ1-1	CASSLIENTEAFF	TGCGCCAGCAGCTTGATAGAGAACACTGAAGCTTTCTTT
-	TRBV2	TRBD1	TRBJ2-7	CASSEAHGTGITVYEQYF	TGTGCCAGCAGTGAAGCGCATGGGACAGGGATTACAGTCTACGAGCAGTACTTC
-	TRBV2	TRBD1	TRBJ2-1	CATTGDPYNEQFF	TGTGCCACAACAGGGGACCCCTACAATGAGCAGTTCTTC
-	TRBV7-3	-	TRBJ2-3	CASSPFGQKGDTQYF	TGTGCCAGCAGCCCGTTTGGACAGAAAGGAGATACGCAGTATTTT
-	TRBV30	-	TRBJ1-1	CAWSVDFYLAFF	TGTGCCTGGAGTGTAGATTTTTACTTAGCTTTCTTT
-	TRBV13	TRBD1	TRBJ2-2	CASSLPTGKNTGELFF	TGTGCCAGCAGCTTACCGACAGGGAAGAACACCGGGGAGCTGTTTTTT
-	TRBV2	TRBD1	TRBJ2-7	CASRGDSSYEQYF	TGTGCCAGCAGAGGGGACAGTTCCTACGAGCAGTACTTC
-	TRBV11-3	-	TRBJ2-1	CASSLGAGNYNEQFF	TGTGCCAGCAGCTTAGGAGCGGGTAACTACAATGAGCAGTTCTTC
-	TRBV9	-	TRBJ1-2	CASSAERRGAAYGYTF	TGTGCCAGCAGCGCAGAACGGCGGGGGGCGGCCTATGGCTACACCTTC
-	TRBV6-2/TRBV6-3	TRBD2	TRBJ2-1	CASSYLGTSKFWVF	TGTGCCAGCAGTTATCTTGGGACTAGCAAGTTTTGGGTCTTC
-	TRBV5-5	-	TRBJ2-1	CASSYREPSYNEQFF	TGTGCCAGCAGTTACAGGGAGCCATCCTACAATGAGCAGTTCTTC
-	TRBV28	-	TRBJ2-3	CATLQGLNSGTQYF	TGTGCCACCTTGCAGGGGTTGAATAGTGGTACGCAGTATTTT
-	TRBV19	-	TRBJ2-2	CASKPSQGFTGELFF	TGTGCCAGTAAACCCTCACAGGGATTCACCGGGGAGCTGTTTTTT
-	TRBV1	-	TRBJ1-2	CTSSQDNPGIGYSGYTF	TGCACCAGCAGCCAAGATAATCCGGGAATCGGATATAGTGGCTACACCTTC